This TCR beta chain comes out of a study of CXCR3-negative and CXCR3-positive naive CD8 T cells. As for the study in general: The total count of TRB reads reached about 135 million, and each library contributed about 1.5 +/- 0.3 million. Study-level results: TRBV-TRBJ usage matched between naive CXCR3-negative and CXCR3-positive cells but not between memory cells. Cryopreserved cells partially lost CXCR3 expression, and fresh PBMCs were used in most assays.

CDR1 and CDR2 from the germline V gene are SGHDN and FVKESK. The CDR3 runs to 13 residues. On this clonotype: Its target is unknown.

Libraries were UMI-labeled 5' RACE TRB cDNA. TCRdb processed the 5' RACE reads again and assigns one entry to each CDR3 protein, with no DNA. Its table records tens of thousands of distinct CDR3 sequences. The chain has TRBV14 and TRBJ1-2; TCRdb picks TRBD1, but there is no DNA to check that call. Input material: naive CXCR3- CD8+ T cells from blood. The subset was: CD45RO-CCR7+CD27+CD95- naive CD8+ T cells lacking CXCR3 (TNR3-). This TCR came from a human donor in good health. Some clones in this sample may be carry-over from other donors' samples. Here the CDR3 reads CASSQTVNYGYTF.